The entry that follows covers one T cell receptor beta chain sequence. Its antigen is currently unknown. Cultured CD4+ T cell DNA was sequenced using the Oncomine TCR Beta short-read assay. Genomic DNA was taken out of cultured CD4+ T cells by extraction. TCRdb re-derived calls from the PCR reads in MiXCR, one entry per CDR3 protein. The sample includes under 20,000 distinct CDR3 sequences, 50% to 55% seen only once; the top ten take 10% to 15%. The sample originates from a study of vaccination and CD4 T cells after COVID-19. Study-level information: Post-COVID specimens were obtained a median 101 days after diagnosis (range 35 to 161).

Treatment defined: approximately 10-day PBMC culture with coronavirus spike peptide pools or control peptides (ViraFEST assay). The CDR3 extends over 14 amino acids. Trimming cost V 0 bases and J 2 bases, with 9 bases left between them. Germline lookup yields CDR1 SGHRS and CDR2 YFSETQ. This receptor was obtained from a human donor who had recovered from COVID-19. The V call is TRBV5-1, the J call TRBJ2-7; D gene ambiguous. Input material: CD4+ T cells from blood, cultured in vitro. This CDR3 is CASSLAAEPYEQYF. The CDR3 region has the DNA TGCGCCAGCAGCTTGGCAGCAGAACCCTACGAGCAGTACTTC.